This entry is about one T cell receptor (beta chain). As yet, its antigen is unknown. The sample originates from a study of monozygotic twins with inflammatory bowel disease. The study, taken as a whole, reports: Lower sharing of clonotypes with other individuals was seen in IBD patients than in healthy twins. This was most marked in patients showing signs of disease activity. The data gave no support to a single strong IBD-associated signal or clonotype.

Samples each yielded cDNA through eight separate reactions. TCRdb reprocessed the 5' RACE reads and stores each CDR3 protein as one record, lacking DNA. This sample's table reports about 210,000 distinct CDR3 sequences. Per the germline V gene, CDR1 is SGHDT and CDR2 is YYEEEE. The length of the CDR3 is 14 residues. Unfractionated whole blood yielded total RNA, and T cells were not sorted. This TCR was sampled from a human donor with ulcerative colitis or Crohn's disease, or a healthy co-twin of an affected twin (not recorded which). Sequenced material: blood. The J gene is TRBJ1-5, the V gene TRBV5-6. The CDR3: CASSRRVGNQPQHF.